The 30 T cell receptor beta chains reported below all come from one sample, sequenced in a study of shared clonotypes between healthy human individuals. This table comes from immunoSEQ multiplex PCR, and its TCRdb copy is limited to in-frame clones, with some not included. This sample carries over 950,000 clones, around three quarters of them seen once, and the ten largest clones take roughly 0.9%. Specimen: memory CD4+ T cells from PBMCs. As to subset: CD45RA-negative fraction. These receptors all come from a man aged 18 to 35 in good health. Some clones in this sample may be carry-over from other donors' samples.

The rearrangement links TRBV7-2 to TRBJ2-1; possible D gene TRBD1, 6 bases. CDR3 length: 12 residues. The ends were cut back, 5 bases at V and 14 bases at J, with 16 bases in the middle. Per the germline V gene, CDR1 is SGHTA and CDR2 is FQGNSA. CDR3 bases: TGTGCCAGCAGCCCCGAGGGGGAACGAGAGTTCTTC. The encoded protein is CASSPEGEREFF.

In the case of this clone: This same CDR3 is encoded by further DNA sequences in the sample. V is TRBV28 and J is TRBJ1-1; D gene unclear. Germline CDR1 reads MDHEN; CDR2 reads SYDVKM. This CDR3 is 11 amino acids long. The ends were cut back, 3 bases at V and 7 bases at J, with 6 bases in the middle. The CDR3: CASSFSGEAFF. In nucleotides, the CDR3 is TGTGCCAGCAGTTTTTCAGGTGAAGCTTTCTTT.

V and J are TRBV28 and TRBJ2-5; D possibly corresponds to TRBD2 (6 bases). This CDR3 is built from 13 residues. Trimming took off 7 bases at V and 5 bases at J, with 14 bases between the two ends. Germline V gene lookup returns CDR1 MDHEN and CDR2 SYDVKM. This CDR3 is CASTFGTLETQYF. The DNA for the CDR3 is TGTGCCAGCACCTTCGGGACTTTGGAGACCCAGTACTTC.

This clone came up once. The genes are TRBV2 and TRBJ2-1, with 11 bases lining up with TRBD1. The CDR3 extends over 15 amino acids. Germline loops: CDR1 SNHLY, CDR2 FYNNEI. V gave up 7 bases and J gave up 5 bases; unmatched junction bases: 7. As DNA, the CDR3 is TGTGCCAGCACCGGAGGACAGGGGGCGAACAATGAGCAGTTCTTC. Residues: CASTGGQGANNEQFF.

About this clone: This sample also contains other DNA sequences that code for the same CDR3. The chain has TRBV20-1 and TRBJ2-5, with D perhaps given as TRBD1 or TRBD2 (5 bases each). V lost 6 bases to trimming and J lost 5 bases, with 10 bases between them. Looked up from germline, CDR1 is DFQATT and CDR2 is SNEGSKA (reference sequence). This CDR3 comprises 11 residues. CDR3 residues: CSARGAETQYF. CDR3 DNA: TGCAGTGCCCGGGGCGCGGAGACCCAGTACTTC.

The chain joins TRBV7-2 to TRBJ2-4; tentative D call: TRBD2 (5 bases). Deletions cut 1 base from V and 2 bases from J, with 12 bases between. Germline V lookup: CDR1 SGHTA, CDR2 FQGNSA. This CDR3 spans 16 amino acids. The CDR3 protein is CASSLVGIGTKNIQYF. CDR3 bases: TGTGCCAGCAGCTTAGTCGGGATTGGGACCAAAAACATTCAGTACTTC.

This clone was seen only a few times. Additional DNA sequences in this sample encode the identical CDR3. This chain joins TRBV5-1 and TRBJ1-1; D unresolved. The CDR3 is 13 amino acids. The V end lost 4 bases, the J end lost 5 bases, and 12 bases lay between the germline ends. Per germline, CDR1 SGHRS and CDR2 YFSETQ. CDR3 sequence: CASSPGGGTEAFF. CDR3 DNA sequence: TGCGCCAGCAGCCCGGGCGGAGGGACTGAAGCTTTCTTT.

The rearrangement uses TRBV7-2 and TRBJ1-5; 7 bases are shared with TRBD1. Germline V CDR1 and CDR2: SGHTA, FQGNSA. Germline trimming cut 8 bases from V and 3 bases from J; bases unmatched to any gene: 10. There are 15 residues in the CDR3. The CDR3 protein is CASRNWDSSNQPQHF. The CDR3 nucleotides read TGTGCCAGCCGGAACTGGGACAGCTCCAATCAGCCCCAGCATTTT.

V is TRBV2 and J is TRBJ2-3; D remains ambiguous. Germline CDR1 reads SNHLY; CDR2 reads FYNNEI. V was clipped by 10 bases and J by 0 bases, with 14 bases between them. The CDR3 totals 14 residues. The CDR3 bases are TGTGCCACCCGACTGTCAGGTAGCACAGATACGCAGTATTTT. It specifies CATRLSGSTDTQYF.

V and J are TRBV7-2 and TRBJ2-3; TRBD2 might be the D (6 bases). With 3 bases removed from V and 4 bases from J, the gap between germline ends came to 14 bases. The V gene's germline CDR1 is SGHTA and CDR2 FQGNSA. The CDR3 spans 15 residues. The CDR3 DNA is TGTGCCAGCAGCTTCTCGACTAGTGTTCCAGATACGCAGTATTTT. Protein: CASSFSTSVPDTQYF.

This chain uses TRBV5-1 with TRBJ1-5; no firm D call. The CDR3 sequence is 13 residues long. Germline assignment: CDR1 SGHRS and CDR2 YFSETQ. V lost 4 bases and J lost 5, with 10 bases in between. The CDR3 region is CASSAQPDQPQHF. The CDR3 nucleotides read TGCGCCAGCAGCGCGCAACCGGATCAGCCCCAGCATTTT.

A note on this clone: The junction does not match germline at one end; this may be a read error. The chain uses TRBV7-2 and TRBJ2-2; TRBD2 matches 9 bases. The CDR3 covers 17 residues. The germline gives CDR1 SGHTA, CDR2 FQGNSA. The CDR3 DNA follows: TGTGCCAGCAGCTTAGGGGGAGCGGGAGGACAGACCGGGGAGCCGTTTTTT. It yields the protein CASSLGGAGGQTGEPFF. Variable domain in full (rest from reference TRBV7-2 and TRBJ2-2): GAGVSQSPSNKVTEKGKDVELRCDPISGHTALYWYRQSLGQGLEFLIYFQGNSAPDKSGLPSDRFSAERTGGSVSTLTIQRTQQEDSAVYLCASSLGGAGGQTGEPFFGEGSRLTVL.

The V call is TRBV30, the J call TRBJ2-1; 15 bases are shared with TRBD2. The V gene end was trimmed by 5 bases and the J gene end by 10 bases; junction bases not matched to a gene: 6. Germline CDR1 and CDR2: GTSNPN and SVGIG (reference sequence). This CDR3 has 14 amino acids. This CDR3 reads CAWGLGLAGGEQFF. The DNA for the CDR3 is TGTGCCTGGGGCCTGGGACTAGCGGGAGGAGAGCAGTTCTTC.

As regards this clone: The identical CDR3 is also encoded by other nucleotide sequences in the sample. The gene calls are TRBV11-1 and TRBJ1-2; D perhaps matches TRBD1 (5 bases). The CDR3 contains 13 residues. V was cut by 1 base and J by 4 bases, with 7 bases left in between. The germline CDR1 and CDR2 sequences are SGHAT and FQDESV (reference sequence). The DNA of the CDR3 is TGTGCCAGCAGCTTAGAAGGGGTCTATGGCTACACCTTC. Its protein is CASSLEGVYGYTF.

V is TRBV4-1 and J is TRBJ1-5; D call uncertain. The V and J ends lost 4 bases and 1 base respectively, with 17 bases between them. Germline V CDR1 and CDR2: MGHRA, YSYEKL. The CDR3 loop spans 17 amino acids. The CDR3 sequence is CASSLSRLGVSNQPQHF. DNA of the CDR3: TGCGCCAGCAGCCTTTCAAGACTGGGCGTCAGCAATCAGCCCCAGCATTTT.

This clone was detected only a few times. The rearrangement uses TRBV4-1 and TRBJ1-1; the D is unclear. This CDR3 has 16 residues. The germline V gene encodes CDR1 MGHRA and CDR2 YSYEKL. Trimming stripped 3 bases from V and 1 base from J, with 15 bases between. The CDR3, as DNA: TGCGCCAGCAGCCATCCCCCTGAAGGGAGGAACACTGAAGCTTTCTTT. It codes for CASSHPPEGRNTEAFF.

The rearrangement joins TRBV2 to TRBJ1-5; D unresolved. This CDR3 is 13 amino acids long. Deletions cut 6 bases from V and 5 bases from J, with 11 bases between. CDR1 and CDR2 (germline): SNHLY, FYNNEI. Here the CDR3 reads CASSGEEDQPQHF. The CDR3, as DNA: TGTGCCAGCAGCGGGGAAGAGGATCAGCCCCAGCATTTT.

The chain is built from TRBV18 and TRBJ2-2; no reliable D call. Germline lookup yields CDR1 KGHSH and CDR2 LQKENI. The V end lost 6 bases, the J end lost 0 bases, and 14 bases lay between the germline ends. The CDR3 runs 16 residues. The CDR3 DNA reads TGTGCCAGCTCCCCGACAAAAATCGCGAACACCGGGGAGCTGTTTTTT. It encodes CASSPTKIANTGELFF.

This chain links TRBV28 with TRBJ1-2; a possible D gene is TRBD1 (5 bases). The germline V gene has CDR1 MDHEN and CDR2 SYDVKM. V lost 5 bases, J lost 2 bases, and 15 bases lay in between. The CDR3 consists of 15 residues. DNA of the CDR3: TGTGCCAGCAGTGCCGACAGCGCTGGAAACTATGGCTACACCTTC. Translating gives CASSADSAGNYGYTF.

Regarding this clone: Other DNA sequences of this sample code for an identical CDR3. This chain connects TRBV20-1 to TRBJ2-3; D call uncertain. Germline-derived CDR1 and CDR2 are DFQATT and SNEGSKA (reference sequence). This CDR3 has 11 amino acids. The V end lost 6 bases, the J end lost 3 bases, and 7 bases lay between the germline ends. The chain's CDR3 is CSARPTDTQYF. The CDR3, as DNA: TGCAGTGCCCGCCCAACAGATACGCAGTATTTT.

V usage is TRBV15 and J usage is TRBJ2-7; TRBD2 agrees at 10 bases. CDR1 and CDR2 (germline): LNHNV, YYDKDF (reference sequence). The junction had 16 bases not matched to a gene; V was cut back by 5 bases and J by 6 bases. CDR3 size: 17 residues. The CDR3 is CATSGLFSAGGRVEQYF. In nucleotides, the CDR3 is TGTGCCACCAGCGGACTCTTCTCAGCGGGAGGGCGCGTCGAGCAGTACTTC. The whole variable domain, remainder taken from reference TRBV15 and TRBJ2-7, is DAMVIQNPRYQVTQFGKPVTLSCSQTLNHNVMYWYQQKSSQAPKLLFHYYDKDFNNEADTPDNFQSRRPNTSFCFLDIRSPGLGDTAMYLCATSGLFSAGGRVEQYFGPGTRLTVT.

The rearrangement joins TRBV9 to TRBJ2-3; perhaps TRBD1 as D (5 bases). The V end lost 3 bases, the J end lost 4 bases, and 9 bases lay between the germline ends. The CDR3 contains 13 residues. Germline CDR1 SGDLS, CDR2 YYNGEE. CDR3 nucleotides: TGTGCCAGCAGCGCGGCAGGGTCAGATACGCAGTATTTT. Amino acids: CASSAAGSDTQYF.

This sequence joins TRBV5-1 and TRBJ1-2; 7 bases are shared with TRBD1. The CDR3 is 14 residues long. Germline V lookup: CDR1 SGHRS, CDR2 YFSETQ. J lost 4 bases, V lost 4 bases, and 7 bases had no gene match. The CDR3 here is CASSQGRTGYGYTF. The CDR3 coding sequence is TGCGCCAGCAGCCAGGGAAGGACAGGCTATGGCTACACCTTC.

The CDR3 spells CASNPGAGNSYHGYTF. Here the CDR3 DNA reads TGTGCCAGCAACCCAGGGGCAGGGAACTCTTACCATGGCTACACCTTC. This chain joins TRBV9 and TRBJ1-2; perhaps TRBD1 as D (6 bases). The germline V and J ends were trimmed by 6 bases and 6 bases, with 24 bases remaining between them. This CDR3 region has 16 residues. Germline V gene sequence: CDR1 SGDLS, CDR2 YYNGEE.

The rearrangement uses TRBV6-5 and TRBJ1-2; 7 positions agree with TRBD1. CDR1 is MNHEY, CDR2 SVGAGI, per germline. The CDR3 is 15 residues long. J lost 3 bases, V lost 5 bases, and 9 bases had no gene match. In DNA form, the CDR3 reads TGTGCCAGCAGTGCCAAGGGACAGAGTGACTATGGCTACACCTTC. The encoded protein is CASSAKGQSDYGYTF.

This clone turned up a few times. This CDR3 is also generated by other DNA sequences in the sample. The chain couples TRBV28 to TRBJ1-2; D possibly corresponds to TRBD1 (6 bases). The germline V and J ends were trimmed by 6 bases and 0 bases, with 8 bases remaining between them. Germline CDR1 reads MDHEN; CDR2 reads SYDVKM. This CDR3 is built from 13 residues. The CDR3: CASRQGANYGYTF. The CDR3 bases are TGTGCCAGCAGACAGGGTGCTAACTATGGCTACACCTTC.

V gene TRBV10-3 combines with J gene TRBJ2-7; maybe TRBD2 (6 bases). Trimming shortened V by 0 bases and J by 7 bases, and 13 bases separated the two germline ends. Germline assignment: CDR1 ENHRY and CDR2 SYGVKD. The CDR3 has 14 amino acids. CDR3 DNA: TGTGCCATCAGTGAGTCGACCGGAGGGCCGGAGCAGTACTTC. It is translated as CAISESTGGPEQYF.

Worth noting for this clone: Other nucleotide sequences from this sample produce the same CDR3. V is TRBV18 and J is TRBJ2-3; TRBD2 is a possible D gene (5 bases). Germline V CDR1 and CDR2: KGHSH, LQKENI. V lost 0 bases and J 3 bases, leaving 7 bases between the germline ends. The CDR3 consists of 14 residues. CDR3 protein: CASSPPRGTDTQYF. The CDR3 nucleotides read TGTGCCAGCTCACCACCTCGGGGAACAGATACGCAGTATTTT.

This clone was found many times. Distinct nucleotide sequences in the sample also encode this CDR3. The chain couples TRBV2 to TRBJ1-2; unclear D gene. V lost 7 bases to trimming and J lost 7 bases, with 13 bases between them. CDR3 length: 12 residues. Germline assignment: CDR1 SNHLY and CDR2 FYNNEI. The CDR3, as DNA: TGTGCCAGCATAGCGGTAGGAGGTGGCTACACCTTC. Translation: CASIAVGGGYTF. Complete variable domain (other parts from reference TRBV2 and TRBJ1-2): EPEVTQTPSHQVTQMGQEVILRCVPISNHLYFYWYRQILGQKVEFLVSFYNNEISEKSEIFDDQFSVERPDGSNFTLKIRSTKLEDSAMYFCASIAVGGGYTFGSGTRLTVV.

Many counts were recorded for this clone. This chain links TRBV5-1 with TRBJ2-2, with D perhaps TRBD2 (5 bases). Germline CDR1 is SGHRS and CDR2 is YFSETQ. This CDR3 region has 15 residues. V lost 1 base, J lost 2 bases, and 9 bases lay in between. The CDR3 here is CASSLRASNTGELFF. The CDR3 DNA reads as TGCGCCAGCAGCTTGCGGGCTAGCAACACCGGGGAGCTGTTTTTT.